This TCR beta chain was sequenced during a study of beta chain features in type 1 diabetes. Study-level points and caveats: Although PCR might favor shorter templates, it would do so equally in patients and controls. Patients with type 1 diabetes showed fewer VDJ junction insertions and more deletions. Relative to healthy donors, patients appeared to have naive, central memory and Treg TCRB repertoires that were more similar.

A remark on this clone: Its antigen remains unknown.

By way of CD45RO/CCR7/CD25/CD127/CD95/CD27, the CD4+ regulatory, stem cell-like memory, central memory and naive cells were sorted. Trimming pared 3 bases from V and 5 bases from J, leaving 13 bases between. Per germline, CDR1 LGHNA and CDR2 YNFKEQ. The CDR3 is 14 residues long. Expressed TCRB transcripts got sequenced, as all isolated RNA was reverse transcribed. Sequenced by immunoSEQ multiplex PCR; TCRdb stores in-frame clones only, minus some. The sample has over 150,000 clones, 13% seen once. This TCR derives from a woman in her late teens or twenties in good health. Sequencing used central memory CD4+ T cells from blood. V gene TRBV4-2 combines with J gene TRBJ1-1; TRBD1 is a possible D gene (5 bases). The CDR3 DNA follows: TGTGCCAGCAGCCACTCGACAGTGGGGACTGAAGCTTTCTTT. Protein sequence: CASSHSTVGTEAFF.